Shown below are 15 T cell receptor beta chains from a single sample sequenced in a study of CD4 T cells in relation to SARS-CoV-2 and coronaviruses. These receptors' targets are unknown. Here immunoSEQ multiplex PCR was the method, and the copy in TCRdb shows in-frame clones only, minus some. The sample has about 21,000 clones; about 80% are singletons. Before the COVID-19 pandemic, during about 2010-2018, CD4+ T cells were taken from unexposed donors. After about ten days of culture, CD4+ T cells were isolated. The sequenced sample consisted of CD4+ T cells from PBMCs, cultured in vitro. The source of these receptors is a human donor in good health.

The chain recombines TRBV29-1 with TRBJ2-5, with D possibly matching TRBD1 (7 bases). The CDR3 spans 13 residues. Germline V gene lookup returns CDR1 SQVTM and CDR2 ANQGSEA. Trimming removed 3 bases from V and 7 bases from J, with 15 bases in between. The CDR3 DNA follows: TGCAGCGTTGACGGTCAGGGGGAGGCGACCCAGTACTTC. Residues: CSVDGQGEATQYF.

V and J are TRBV13 and TRBJ1-2; 7 nucleotides match TRBD1. This CDR3 region has 13 residues. The V gene end was trimmed by 4 bases and the J gene end by 8 bases; junction bases not matched to a gene: 7. CDR1 and CDR2 (germline): PRHDT, FYEKMQ (reference sequence). This CDR3 is CASSYDRVEGYTF. In nucleotides, the CDR3 is TGTGCCAGCAGCTACGACAGGGTGGAGGGCTACACCTTC.

V gene TRBV12-3 or TRBV12-4 combines with J gene TRBJ2-5, with D hard to call. The CDR3 is 13 amino acids. V lost 8 bases to trimming and J lost 2 bases, with 12 bases between them. CDR3 nucleotide sequence: TGTGCCAGCGGCCAGTCCTCTCAAGAGACCCAGTACTTC. Amino acids: CASGQSSQETQYF.

This clone was counted a few times. The chain recombines TRBV6-4 with TRBJ2-5, with 10 bases matching TRBD2. Unmatched junction bases numbered 6, after V lost 6 bases and J lost 2 bases. The CDR3 is 15 amino acids. Germline V gene data show CDR1 as MRHNA and CDR2 as SNTAGT. CDR3 nucleotides: TGTGCCAGCAGCCCACGACTAGCGGGTCAAGAGACCCAGTACTTC. This codes for CASSPRLAGQETQYF.

The CDR3 bases are TGTGCCAGCAGCCAAGTTTTGGGCAGGGTCACAGATACGCAGTATTTT. Its translation: CASSQVLGRVTDTQYF. The chain combines TRBV3-1 (or the pseudogene TRBV3-2) with TRBJ2-3; D may be TRBD1 (5 bases). V was clipped by 1 base and J by 2 bases, with 13 bases between them. This CDR3 is built from 16 residues. Germline V lookup: CDR1 LGHDT, CDR2 YNNKEL (reference sequence).

This clone has more than one count but fewer than ten. This sequence joins TRBV7-2 and TRBJ1-5; no reliable D call. The V end was cut by 3 bases, the J end by 0 bases, with 9 bases between. Germline V gene lookup returns CDR1 SGHTA and CDR2 FQGNSA. CDR3 length: 15 residues. CDR3 loop: CASSLFPYSNQPQHF. CDR3 coding DNA: TGTGCCAGCAGCTTGTTCCCGTATAGCAATCAGCCCCAGCATTTT.

This rearrangement joins TRBV25-1 to TRBJ2-7, with D perhaps given as TRBD1 or TRBD2 (6 bases each). This CDR3 has 16 residues. Germline V gives CDR1 MGHDK, CDR2 SYGVNS. Trimming shortened V by 1 base and J by 5 bases, and 18 bases separated the two germline ends. CDR3 region: CASSEFARGRLDEQYF. The CDR3 DNA reads TGTGCCAGCAGTGAATTTGCCCGGGGGCGCTTGGACGAGCAGTACTTC.

The rearrangement uses TRBV30 and TRBJ1-5, with D unclear. V was clipped by 2 bases and J by 4 bases, with 9 bases between them. Germline V lookup: CDR1 GTSNPN, CDR2 SVGIG (reference sequence). The CDR3 runs to 13 residues. The CDR3, as DNA: TGTGCCTGGAGTATGCAGGAGAATCAGCCCCAGCATTTT. This sequence encodes CAWSMQENQPQHF.

This clone has more than one count but fewer than ten. The genes are TRBV14 and TRBJ2-7; 8 positions match TRBD1. CDR1 is SGHDN and CDR2 is FVKESK in the germline V gene. There are 16 residues in the CDR3. With 1 base clipped from V and 2 bases from J, the junction kept 7 bases outside the gene matches. CDR3 nucleotide sequence: TGTGCCAGCAGCCAAGGCCGACAGGGGATCACCTACGAGCAGTACTTC. Translation gives CASSQGRQGITYEQYF.

This clone was counted only a few times. The gene calls are TRBV30 and TRBJ1-5; 9 bases line up with TRBD1. Per the germline V gene, CDR1 is GTSNPN and CDR2 is SVGIG (reference sequence). This CDR3 is built from 14 residues. V lost 1 base and J lost 8; bases outside the gene matches: 6. CDR3 residues: CAWSEGQGAEPQHF. The CDR3 region has the DNA TGTGCCTGGAGTGAGGGACAGGGTGCGGAGCCCCAGCATTTT.

The rearrangement links TRBV9 to TRBJ2-1; D is possibly TRBD2 (5 bases). The CDR3 has 15 residues. Germline V lookup: CDR1 SGDLS, CDR2 YYNGEE. Trimming shortened V by 2 bases and J by 0 bases, and 9 bases separated the two germline ends. The CDR3 DNA is TGTGCCAGCAGCGTTAGCGTAAGCTCCTACAATGAGCAGTTCTTC. The encoded protein is CASSVSVSSYNEQFF.

The V call is TRBV2, the J call TRBJ1-4, with 7 bases matching TRBD1. With 7 bases clipped from V and 5 bases from J, the junction kept 7 bases outside the gene matches. CDR1 and CDR2 from the germline V gene are SNHLY and FYNNEI. This CDR3 region has 14 residues. The CDR3 reads CASNSGTVNEKLFF. CDR3 nucleotides: TGTGCCAGCAACTCGGGGACAGTAAATGAAAAACTGTTTTTT.

This clone was seen just once. This rearrangement joins TRBV4-2 to TRBJ2-6; the match to TRBD1 covers 7 bases. Germline values: CDR1 LGHNA, CDR2 YNFKEQ. Trimming removed 1 base from V and 4 bases from J; junction bases left unmatched: 7. CDR3 length equals 17 residues. CDR3 DNA: TGTGCCAGCAGCCAAGTGGGCCAGGGGGACGGGGCCAACGTCCTGACTTTC. Protein product: CASSQVGQGDGANVLTF.

V is TRBV27 and J is TRBJ2-2; 8 bases are shared with TRBD2. J was trimmed by 8 bases and V by 9 bases; bases with no gene match: 14. The CDR3 length is 15 residues. Germline V gene sequence: CDR1 MNHEY, CDR2 SMNVEV (reference sequence). CDR3 amino acids: CASFPTGGVTGELFF. CDR3 nucleotide sequence: TGTGCCAGTTTCCCTACCGGGGGGGTTACGGGGGAGCTGTTTTTT.

The chain joins TRBV12-3 or TRBV12-4 to TRBJ2-2; D is undetermined. V was shortened by 7 bases and J by 6 bases, with 9 bases between the two germline ends. CDR3 length equals 12 residues. CDR3 in amino acids: CASNRAAGELFF. The CDR3 coding sequence is TGTGCCAGCAATCGGGCGGCCGGGGAGCTGTTTTTT.